The 30 T cell receptor beta chains listed next were all sequenced from one sample in a study of T cell responses to AZD1222 COVID-19 vaccine. Profiled with immunoSEQ multiplex PCR; TCRdb holds only in-frame clones, not every one. The profile shows around 140,000 clones, approximately 94% of them singletons. The starting material was peripheral blood, obtained on day 0 of AZD1222 vaccination. The receptors here all came from an adult in good health.

This rearrangement joins TRBV12-3 or TRBV12-4 to TRBJ2-5; a possible D gene is TRBD1 (6 bases). The CDR3 has 13 amino acids. Deletions cut 3 bases from V and 6 bases from J, with 11 bases between. The CDR3 nucleotides read TGTGCCAGCAGTTTGGCAGGGGAGAAGACCCAGTACTTC. Residues: CASSLAGEKTQYF.

V and J are TRBV4-2 and TRBJ2-7; 8 bases fit TRBD2. The CDR3 has 15 amino acids. With 0 bases clipped from V and 5 bases from J, the junction kept 6 bases outside the gene matches. CDR1 LGHNA and CDR2 YNFKEQ come from the germline V gene. The CDR3 nucleotides read TGTGCCAGCAGCCAAGACCCAGCGGGAGCTAACGAGCAGTACTTC. As protein: CASSQDPAGANEQYF.

The chain employs TRBV2 and TRBJ1-4; TRBD1 is a possible D gene (6 bases). The V gene lost 6 bases and the J gene lost 1 base, with 9 bases spanning the gap. Germline CDR1 reads SNHLY; CDR2 reads FYNNEI. This CDR3 has 14 residues. The CDR3 region is CASRNRVTNEKLFF. CDR3 in DNA: TGTGCCAGCAGAAACAGGGTAACTAATGAAAAACTGTTTTTT. Filled out from reference TRBV2 and TRBJ1-4, the complete variable domain reads EPEVTQTPSHQVTQMGQEVILRCVPISNHLYFYWYRQILGQKVEFLVSFYNNEISEKSEIFDDQFSVERPDGSNFTLKIRSTKLEDSAMYFCASRNRVTNEKLFFGSGTQLSVL.

This clone was observed a handful of times. The chain joins TRBV6-5 to TRBJ2-7, with D tentatively TRBD1 or TRBD2 (5 bases each). CDR1 is MNHEY and CDR2 is SVGAGI in the germline V gene. This CDR3 region has 12 residues. Between the trimmed V and J ends, which lost 6 bases and 2 bases, there was a span of 8 bases. In DNA, the CDR3 is TGTGCCAGCAGGGGGGATGCCTACGAGCAGTACTTC. Amino acids: CASRGDAYEQYF.

This chain connects TRBV30 to TRBJ1-1; 7 nucleotides align to TRBD1. Looked up from germline, CDR1 is GTSNPN and CDR2 is SVGIG (reference sequence). This CDR3 contains 12 residues. V lost 4 bases, J lost 3 bases, and 2 bases stayed unmatched. The DNA of the CDR3 is TGTGCCTGGACCGACAGGGACACTGAAGCTTTCTTT. It specifies CAWTDRDTEAFF.

Concerning this clone: A junction boundary mismatches the germline segment, possibly from a read error. The chain couples TRBV7-2 to TRBJ2-3; 7 bases map to TRBD2. Germline V gene lookup returns CDR1 SGHTA and CDR2 FQGNSA. This CDR3 region has 14 residues. CDR3 DNA: TGTGCCAGCAGCATAGCCATTGGCGGGGGTACGCAGTATTTT. Residues: CASSIAIGGGTQYF.

The genes are TRBV5-8 and TRBJ2-7; 7 bases align to TRBD1. The CDR3 runs 15 residues. Germline V gene data show CDR1 as SGHTS and CDR2 as YDEGEE. V lost 5 bases to trimming and J lost 2 bases; unmatched junction nucleotides: 10. CDR3 loop: CASSELTGATYEQYF. As DNA, the CDR3 is TGTGCCAGCAGTGAATTAACAGGGGCCACCTACGAGCAGTACTTC.

V gene TRBV5-1 combines with J gene TRBJ2-7; TRBD2 matches 9 bases. The CDR3 spans 17 residues. CDR1 SGHRS and CDR2 YFSETQ come from the germline V gene. After removal of 0 bases from V and 0 bases from J, the junction contained 7 bases not matched to a gene. The CDR3 coding sequence is TGCGCCAGCAGCTTGGAATTAGCGGGGGCTCACTCCTACGAGCAGTACTTC. Protein: CASSLELAGAHSYEQYF.

This chain connects TRBV5-6 to TRBJ2-7, with TRBD2 as a possible D gene (6 bases). This CDR3 contains 15 residues. The germline CDR1 and CDR2 sequences are SGHDT and YYEEEE. V was cut by 5 bases and J by 4 bases, with 19 bases left in between. In DNA, the CDR3 is TGTGCCAGCAGTTCCACGGACGGTGGAGGGTACGAGCAGTACTTC. Translated: CASSSTDGGGYEQYF.

V is TRBV13 and J is TRBJ1-1; no clear D. From germline, CDR1 is PRHDT and CDR2 FYEKMQ (reference sequence). The V gene lost 5 bases and the J gene lost 8 bases, with 6 bases spanning the gap. This CDR3 comprises 10 residues. CDR3 sequence: CASSPHEAFF. The CDR3 DNA is TGTGCCAGCAGCCCTCACGAAGCTTTCTTT. Together with reference TRBV13 and TRBJ1-1, the CDR3 gives the full variable domain: AAGVIQSPRHLIKEKRETATLKCYPIPRHDTVYWYQQGPGQDPQFLISFYEKMQSDKGSIPDRFSAQQFSDYHSELNMSSLELGDSALYFCASSPHEAFFGQGTRLTVV.

The chain couples TRBV5-8 to TRBJ2-3; D possibly corresponds to TRBD1 (5 bases). This CDR3 region has 14 residues. Looked up from germline, CDR1 is SGHTS and CDR2 is YDEGEE. Trimming removed 4 bases at V and 11 bases at J, with 20 bases between. As DNA, the CDR3 is TGTGCCAGCAGCCCGCTCGACAGAGTTAGTCGGCAGTATTTT. Protein product: CASSPLDRVSRQYF.

The rearrangement uses TRBV3-1 (or the pseudogene TRBV3-2) and TRBJ1-2; TRBD1 matches at 10 bases. Germline CDR1 LGHDT, CDR2 YNNKEL (reference sequence). There are 15 residues in the CDR3. Germline trimming cut 3 bases from V and 5 bases from J; bases unmatched to any gene: 6. Here the CDR3 reads CASSHRQGASYGYTF. CDR3 DNA: TGTGCCAGCAGCCACCGACAGGGGGCATCTTATGGCTACACCTTC.

The rearrangement joins TRBV3-1 (or the pseudogene TRBV3-2) to TRBJ2-1, with TRBD2 identical over 10 bases. The CDR3 extends over 20 amino acids. J was trimmed by 4 bases and V by 11 bases; bases with no gene match: 26. CDR1 is LGHDT and CDR2 is YNNKEL in the germline V gene (reference sequence). CDR3 in amino acids: CALRPKGAGGPSPYYNEQFF. CDR3 DNA: TGTGCCCTTCGGCCCAAGGGAGCGGGAGGGCCGAGCCCTTATTACAATGAGCAGTTCTTC.

The chain has TRBV7-8 and TRBJ2-2, with 16 bases identical to TRBD2. With V trimmed by 0 bases and J by 5 bases, 6 bases remained unmatched. Per the germline V gene, CDR1 is SGHVS and CDR2 is FQNEAQ. The CDR3 consists of 19 residues. In DNA form, the CDR3 reads TGTGCCAGCAGCTTAGCGGGACTAGCGGGGGGGCCGGGAACCGGGGAGCTGTTTTTT. Amino acids: CASSLAGLAGGPGTGELFF.

J is TRBJ1-6 and V is TRBV7-2, with 7 bases fitting TRBD1. The trim removed 2 bases at V and 6 bases at J, leaving 7 bases unmatched. Germline-derived CDR1 and CDR2 are SGHTA and FQGNSA. The CDR3 contains 16 residues. In DNA, the CDR3 is TGTGCCAGCAGCTTATATGACAGGGCTCTTAATTCACCCCTCCACTTT. This codes for CASSLYDRALNSPLHF.

This sequence joins TRBV15 and TRBJ1-5; D gene ambiguous. V was cut by 0 bases and J by 1 base, with 13 bases left in between. The CDR3 sequence is 17 residues long. Germline CDR1 LNHNV, CDR2 YYDKDF (reference sequence). The CDR3 DNA reads TGTGCCACCAGCAGAGATTTCGCCTCAATGAGCAATCAGCCCCAGCATTTT. This gives the protein CATSRDFASMSNQPQHF.

The CDR3 here is CASSESDYNEQFF. The DNA for the CDR3 is TGTGCCAGCAGCGAGTCGGACTACAATGAGCAGTTCTTC. J is TRBJ2-1 and V is TRBV9; D is ambiguous. The CDR3 loop spans 13 amino acids. Deletions cut 3 bases from V and 3 bases from J, with 7 bases between. CDR1 is SGDLS, CDR2 YYNGEE, per germline.

The chain has TRBV10-1 and TRBJ2-2, with 8 bases that match TRBD2. After removal of 5 bases from V and 4 bases from J, the junction contained 6 bases not matched to a gene. The CDR3 is made up of 15 amino acids. CDR1 and CDR2 from the germline V gene are WNHNN and SYGVQD (reference sequence). This chain's CDR3 is CASSFAGGPTGELFF. The CDR3, as DNA: TGCGCCAGCAGTTTTGCGGGGGGCCCCACCGGGGAGCTGTTTTTT.

The CDR3 protein is CASSGSGDSASYEQYF. CDR3 DNA: TGTGCCAGCAGCGGTTCCGGGGACAGTGCTTCTTACGAGCAGTACTTC. The chain couples TRBV5-6 to TRBJ2-7; 7 bases align to TRBD1. Germline assignment: CDR1 SGHDT and CDR2 YYEEEE. V was clipped by 4 bases and J by 4 bases; unmatched bases: 14. The CDR3 totals 16 residues. Full variable domain (outside the CDR3, taken from reference TRBV5-6 and TRBJ2-7): DAGVTQSPTHLIKTRGQQVTLRCSPKSGHDTVSWYQQALGQGPQFIFQYYEEEERQRGNFPDRFSGHQFPNYSSELNVNALLLGDSALYLCASSGSGDSASYEQYFGPGTRLTVT.

The chain combines TRBV18 with TRBJ2-1; D is possibly TRBD2 (5 bases). Germline V gene sequence: CDR1 KGHSH, CDR2 LQKENI. The V end was cut by 2 bases, the J end by 6 bases, with 14 bases between. The CDR3 contains 15 residues. The CDR3 protein is CASSPEVSGGNEQFF. In DNA form, the CDR3 reads TGTGCCAGCTCACCAGAGGTCAGTGGAGGCAATGAGCAGTTCTTC.

CDR3 region: CASRGGQGAAPSYNEQFF. The CDR3 DNA follows: TGTGCCAGCAGGGGGGGACAGGGCGCCGCGCCCTCCTACAATGAGCAGTTCTTC. The rearrangement links TRBV5-4 to TRBJ2-1; 9 nucleotides agree with TRBD1. Germline trimming cut 5 bases from V and 0 bases from J; bases unmatched to any gene: 12. From germline, CDR1 is SGHNT and CDR2 YYREEE (reference sequence). The CDR3 is 18 amino acids.

The V and J genes are TRBV10-3 and TRBJ2-3, with D maybe TRBD2 (5 bases). The ends were cut back, 4 bases at V and 4 bases at J, with 12 bases in the middle. The CDR3 extends over 14 amino acids. Germline V gives CDR1 ENHRY, CDR2 SYGVKD. Here the CDR3 DNA reads TGTGCCATCAGTGGGAATAGCGTGGCAGATACGCAGTATTTT. Translation gives CAISGNSVADTQYF.

The V call is TRBV5-6, the J call TRBJ1-5, with D possibly matching TRBD1 (6 bases). V gave up 0 bases and J gave up 3 bases, with 16 bases separating them. Germline CDR1 SGHDT, CDR2 YYEEEE. The CDR3 runs 17 residues. In DNA, the CDR3 is TGTGCCAGCAGCTTGGCGGGGGCGCTGGAGAACAATCAGCCCCAGCATTTT. Protein sequence: CASSLAGALENNQPQHF.

CDR3 loop: CAIRGPEGTEAFF. The CDR3 DNA follows: TGTGCCATCAGGGGGCCCGAGGGAACTGAAGCTTTCTTT. The chain joins TRBV10-3 to TRBJ1-1; weak D call: TRBD1 (5 bases). Germline V CDR1 and CDR2: ENHRY, SYGVKD. The CDR3 is 13 residues long. V lost 6 bases and J 5 bases, leaving 13 bases between the germline ends.

This chain links TRBV7-9 with TRBJ1-4; weak D call: TRBD1 (5 bases). Trimming stripped 1 base from V and 10 bases from J, with 13 bases between. The CDR3 runs to 14 residues. Germline V gives CDR1 SEHNR, CDR2 FQNEAQ (reference sequence). The CDR3: CASSLGGWQGKLFF. The CDR3 DNA reads TGTGCCAGCAGCTTAGGGGGCTGGCAAGGAAAACTGTTTTTT.

The V call is TRBV6-5, the J call TRBJ1-5, with 8 bases fitting TRBD1. The CDR3 consists of 13 residues. Germline lookup yields CDR1 MNHEY and CDR2 SVGAGI. V dropped 6 bases and J dropped 7; count of bases not matched to a gene: 5. CDR3 protein: CASRIAGGQPQHF. CDR3 DNA: TGTGCCAGCAGGATCGCAGGGGGCCAGCCCCAGCATTTT.

The chain links TRBV20-1 to TRBJ2-3; D is unclear. Germline V gene lookup returns CDR1 DFQATT and CDR2 SNEGSKA (reference sequence). V lost 1 base, J lost 5 bases, and 1 base lay in between. This CDR3 region has 10 residues. CDR3 DNA sequence: TGCAGTGCTAGAGGAGATACGCAGTATTTT. This translates into CSARGDTQYF.

The J gene is TRBJ2-7, the V gene TRBV7-9; D is undetermined. This CDR3 comprises 15 residues. Trimming took 5 bases from V and 0 from J, leaving 14 bases between them. Germline V gene sequence: CDR1 SEHNR, CDR2 FQNEAQ (reference sequence). CDR3 sequence reads: CASSPSGGPSYEQYF. The CDR3, as DNA: TGTGCCAGCAGCCCCTCGGGCGGCCCCTCCTACGAGCAGTACTTC.

The chain uses TRBV6-5 and TRBJ1-1; no clear D gene. This CDR3 contains 13 residues. V lost 7 bases and J lost 5, with 14 bases in between. Germline CDR1 and CDR2: MNHEY and SVGAGI. CDR3 loop: CASNPLGLTEAFF. CDR3 coding DNA: TGTGCCAGCAACCCCCTGGGGTTAACTGAAGCTTTCTTT.

The rearrangement uses TRBV7-2 and TRBJ2-7; 12 bases are a match to TRBD2. Germline V gene data show CDR1 as SGHTA and CDR2 as FQGNSA. This CDR3 is built from 16 residues. V lost 4 bases and J lost 3; bases outside the gene matches: 7. Here the CDR3 DNA reads TGTGCCAGCAGCTCCCGACTAGCGGGGGAGTACTACGAGCAGTACTTC. Amino acid sequence: CASSSRLAGEYYEQYF.